This TCR beta chain comes out of a study of T cells in Graves' hyperthyroidism and ophthalmopathy. Notes on the study in general: In the blood, most expanded thyroid clonotypes above 0.001 appeared as well. The model's output predicted ophthalmopathy at a median of roughly 6 months prior to onset.

Turning to this clonotype: The antigen is not known. This may be a read error, as it is one base from a much larger clone.

An absence of ophthalmopathy progression within 18 months meant stable Graves' hyperthyroidism. Source material for PBMCs was around 10 ml fresh peripheral blood. The CDR3 has 14 amino acids. The germline V gene has CDR1 SQVTM and CDR2 ANQGSEA. After removal of 7 bases from V and 2 bases from J, the junction contained 9 bases not matched to a gene. Template material for amplifying TCR beta CDR3 regions consisted of RNA transcripts. A set of HTBI primers served as the primers for a first-round RT-PCR of the TCR CDR3. TCRdb analysed the multiplex PCR reads with MiXCR anew, one entry per CDR3 protein. The sample lists approximately 590,000 distinct CDR3 sequences, about 15% occurring once.

The sequence was obtained from a woman aged 25-40 years with Graves' hyperthyroidism. Sample: blood. The chain combines TRBV29-1 with TRBJ1-2; 8 positions match TRBD1. CDR3 loop: CSAGTGPPNYGYTF. For the CDR3, the DNA is TGCAGCGCGGGGACAGGACCCCCCAACTATGGCTACACCTTC. Using reference TRBV29-1 and TRBJ1-2 for the parts outside the CDR3, the full variable domain is SAVISQKPSRDICQRGTSLTIQCQVDSQVTMMFWYRQQPGQSLTLIATANQGSEATYESGFVIDKFPISRPNLTFSTLTVSNMSPEDSSIYLCSAGTGPPNYGYTFGSGTRLTVV.